These T cell receptor beta chains were read from a single sample in a study of beta chain features in type 1 diabetes. Generated by immunoSEQ multiplex PCR, the TCRdb table keeps only in-frame clones and is missing some. The repertoire consists of under 150,000 clones, with 15% to 20% occurring once and the leading ten covering 2% to 3%. The sample taken for sequencing was central memory CD4+ T cells from blood. These receptors came from a man in his late teens or twenties with type 1 diabetes. The CDR3 runs from the conserved cysteine through the conserved F or W. A D gene is named only where the DNA matches it firmly. Clone size is given for some rows only: seen once, a few or many times, or a class if the clone is expanded.

.	16	TRBV4-1	.	TRBJ2-7	CASSQDIAQRSYEQYF	TGCGCCAGCAGCCAAGATATAGCGCAGCGCTCCTACGAGCAGTACTTC
medium-sized	14	TRBV5-1	.	TRBJ2-7	CASSLSPGGYEQYF	TGCGCCAGCAGCCTCAGCCCCGGCGGCTACGAGCAGTACTTC
.	15	TRBV6-6	.	TRBJ2-7	CASSYPHTGSHEQYF	TGTGCCAGCAGTTACCCTCATACAGGGTCCCACGAGCAGTACTTC
.	13	TRBV30	.	TRBJ2-1	CAWRFRGVDEQFF	TGTGCCTGGCGGTTCAGGGGAGTCGATGAGCAGTTCTTC
few	15	TRBV15	.	TRBJ1-4	CATSRDPGSNEKLFF	TGTGCCACCAGCAGAGATCCGGGGTCTAATGAAAAACTGTTTTTT
few	15	TRBV4-3	.	TRBJ2-5	CASSPRGGQGETQYF	TGCGCCAGCAGCCCCCGCGGGGGCCAGGGAGAGACCCAGTACTTC
few	16	TRBV4-1	TRBD1	TRBJ1-2	CASSLTGGPIPYGYTF	TGCGCCAGCAGCCTCACAGGGGGGCCGATACCCTATGGCTACACCTTC
.	15	TRBV27	.	TRBJ2-7	CASSSLGADSYEQYF	TGTGCCAGCAGTAGTCTGGGAGCCGACTCCTACGAGCAGTACTTC
.	15	TRBV7-2	.	TRBJ2-5	CASSLMSGEEETQYF	TGTGCCAGCAGCTTAATGTCAGGGGAAGAAGAGACCCAGTACTTC
many	16	TRBV10-3	.	TRBJ2-1	CAISVHTPSSYNEQFF	TGTGCCATCAGTGTCCACACCCCAAGCTCCTACAATGAGCAGTTCTTC
few	15	TRBV15	.	TRBJ1-1	CATSPRGDSNTEAFF	TGTGCCACCAGCCCAAGGGGAGACTCGAACACTGAAGCTTTCTTT
.	11	TRBV20-1	.	TRBJ2-7	CSASDRDEQYF	TGCAGTGCTAGCGACAGAGACGAGCAGTACTTC
few	12	TRBV29-1	.	TRBJ2-1	CSVGDSWGEQFF	TGCAGCGTTGGGGACTCGTGGGGTGAGCAGTTCTTC
.	13	TRBV30	.	TRBJ1-1	CAWSVGRRTEAFF	TGTGCCTGGAGTGTCGGGAGGAGGACTGAAGCTTTCTTT
.	12	TRBV13	.	TRBJ1-2	CASSGTRYGYTF	TGTGCCAGCAGTGGGACCCGCTATGGCTACACCTTC
.	14	TRBV7-2	.	TRBJ2-3	CASSLRHVTDTQYF	TGTGCCAGCAGCTTACGACACGTCACAGATACGCAGTATTTT
few	16	TRBV7-2	TRBD2	TRBJ2-2	CASSTRLAGDTGELFF	TGTGCCAGCAGCACCCGACTAGCGGGGGACACCGGGGAGCTGTTTTTT
.	14	TRBV7-2	.	TRBJ1-1	CASNKQGDNTEAFF	TGTGCCAGCAACAAACAGGGAGATAACACTGAAGCTTTCTTT
.	14	TRBV13	.	TRBJ2-3	CASSLGTGADTQYF	TGTGCCAGCAGCTTAGGTACAGGCGCAGATACGCAGTATTTT
few	13	TRBV6-5	.	TRBJ1-2	CASSYGQELGYTF	TGTGCCAGCAGTTACGGGCAAGAACTTGGCTACACCTTC